The present T cell receptor (beta chain) was sequenced within a study of cytomegalovirus exposure and HLA in healthy donors. Only a few counts were recorded for this clone. Use of 60 Vbeta and 13 Jbeta primers characterized the PCR. Profiling relied on immunoSEQ multiplex PCR, and the TCRdb table lists in-frame clones only, not all of them. The sample contains 93,000 or so clones, approximately 85% of which appear only once. This CDR3 contains 14 residues. In germline, CDR1 is MNHNS, CDR2 SASEGT. Trimming stripped 5 bases from V and 1 base from J, with 11 bases between. Sequenced material: PBMCs. The clonotype comes from a woman aged 18-30 years in good health and CMV-seropositive. The J gene is TRBJ1-1, the V gene TRBV6-1; D possibly corresponds to TRBD1 (5 bases). The CDR3 region is CASSKTATNTEAFF. The CDR3 region has the DNA TGTGCCAGCAGTAAGACAGCGACGAACACTGAAGCTTTCTTT.